This TCR beta chain was retrieved from a study of T cell responses to AZD1222 COVID-19 vaccine. V was cut by 4 bases and J by 7 bases, with 23 bases left in between. Germline values: CDR1 SGHRS, CDR2 YFSETQ. The CDR3 has 16 residues. Produced via immunoSEQ multiplex PCR; TCRdb's table is partial and in-frame only. The sample has tens of thousands of clones, 80% to 90% seen once. This chain links TRBV5-1 with TRBJ2-5, with D perhaps TRBD2 (6 bases). This sequence was found in an adult in good health. Material: peripheral blood, obtained on day 0 of MenACWY control vaccination. CDR3: CASSQRRDYSPGTQYF. The CDR3 nucleotides are TGCGCCAGCAGCCAGCGGAGGGATTACTCCCCAGGGACCCAGTACTTC.